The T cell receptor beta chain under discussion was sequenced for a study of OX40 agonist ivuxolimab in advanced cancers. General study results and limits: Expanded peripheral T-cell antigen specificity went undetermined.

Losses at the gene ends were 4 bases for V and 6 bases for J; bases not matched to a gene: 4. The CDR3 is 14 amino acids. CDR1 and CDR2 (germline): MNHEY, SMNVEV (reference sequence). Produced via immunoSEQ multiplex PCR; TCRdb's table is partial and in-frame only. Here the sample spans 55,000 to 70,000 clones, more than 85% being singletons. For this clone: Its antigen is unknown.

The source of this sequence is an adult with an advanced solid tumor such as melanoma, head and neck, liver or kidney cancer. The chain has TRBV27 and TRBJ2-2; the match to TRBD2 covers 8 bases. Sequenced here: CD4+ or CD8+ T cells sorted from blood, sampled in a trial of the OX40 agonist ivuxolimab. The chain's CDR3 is CASSYGTSPGELFF. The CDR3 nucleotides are TGTGCCAGCAGTTATGGGACTAGTCCCGGGGAGCTGTTTTTT.